Listed below are T cell receptor beta chains from one sample, sequenced in a study of shared T cell receptors in the human thymus. Some clones are missing from TCRdb's copy, which holds only in-frame ones; the method was immunoSEQ multiplex PCR. The sample yields hundreds of thousands of clones, around 89% seen once. The same specimen was also included in a second study, on human thymus T cells.

The sample taken for sequencing was thymocytes. The receptors stem from a boy under three years old with a congenital heart defect. The CDR3 runs from the conserved cysteine through the conserved F or W. Each record gives: clone size, V gene, D gene, J gene, CDR3 protein, CDR3 DNA. A D gene is named only where the DNA matches it firmly. The size of a clone is reported for some rows only, either as once, few or many, or as a class for expanded clones.

clone_size: -
v_call: TRBV13
d_call: -
j_call: TRBJ2-5
cdr3_aa: CASSLSERETQYF
cdr3_nt: TGTGCCAGCAGCTTAAGTGAGCGAGAGACCCAGTACTTC

clone_size: -
v_call: TRBV28
d_call: TRBD1
j_call: TRBJ2-7
cdr3_aa: CASSPRTGSYEQYF
cdr3_nt: TGTGCCAGCAGTCCAAGGACAGGCTCCTACGAGCAGTACTTC

clone_size: -
v_call: TRBV6-5
d_call: -
j_call: TRBJ2-3
cdr3_aa: CASSSLVPPTDTQYF
cdr3_nt: TGTGCCAGCAGTTCCCTCGTCCCCCCCACAGATACGCAGTATTTT

clone_size: -
v_call: TRBV30
d_call: TRBD2
j_call: TRBJ2-1
cdr3_aa: CAWSVQGLAGTNEQFF
cdr3_nt: TGTGCCTGGAGTGTACAGGGACTAGCGGGAACCAATGAGCAGTTCTTC

clone_size: -
v_call: TRBV6-4
d_call: TRBD2
j_call: TRBJ2-1
cdr3_aa: CASSVFQTSGSSYNEQFF
cdr3_nt: TGTGCCAGCAGTGTATTTCAGACTAGCGGGAGCTCCTACAATGAGCAGTTCTTC

clone_size: -
v_call: TRBV10-2
d_call: TRBD1
j_call: TRBJ2-7
cdr3_aa: CASSGTGNSYEQYF
cdr3_nt: TGCGCCAGCTCCGGGACAGGGAACTCCTACGAGCAGTACTTC

clone_size: -
v_call: TRBV28
d_call: TRBD2
j_call: TRBJ2-7
cdr3_aa: CASSPLVGSGRILGEQYF
cdr3_nt: TGTGCCAGCAGTCCCCTGGTGGGTAGCGGGAGGATCCTCGGCGAGCAGTACTTC

clone_size: -
v_call: TRBV5-6
d_call: TRBD1
j_call: TRBJ2-7
cdr3_aa: CASSRPGQVSYEQYF
cdr3_nt: TGTGCCAGCAGCCGTCCGGGACAGGTGTCCTACGAGCAGTACTTC

clone_size: -
v_call: TRBV11-3
d_call: TRBD1
j_call: TRBJ2-1
cdr3_aa: CASSATGDRGKEQFF
cdr3_nt: TGTGCCAGCAGCGCAACAGGGGATAGGGGGAAAGAGCAGTTCTTC

clone_size: -
v_call: TRBV6-1
d_call: TRBD2
j_call: TRBJ2-7
cdr3_aa: CASSETSGPEPYEQYF
cdr3_nt: TGTGCCAGCAGTGAGACTAGCGGGCCCGAACCCTACGAGCAGTACTTC

clone_size: -
v_call: TRBV30
d_call: -
j_call: TRBJ1-4
cdr3_aa: CAWSLRLPLREKLFF
cdr3_nt: TGTGCCTGGAGTCTAAGACTTCCCCTGAGGGAAAAACTGTTTTTT

clone_size: -
v_call: TRBV11-2
d_call: -
j_call: TRBJ1-2
cdr3_aa: CASSLTDRGYGYTF
cdr3_nt: TGTGCCAGCAGCTTAACCGACAGAGGCTATGGCTACACCTTC

clone_size: -
v_call: TRBV28
d_call: -
j_call: TRBJ2-1
cdr3_aa: CASSFPEASGEQFF
cdr3_nt: TGTGCCAGCAGTTTCCCCGAAGCCTCGGGAGAGCAGTTCTTC

clone_size: -
v_call: TRBV5-1
d_call: TRBD1
j_call: TRBJ1-3
cdr3_aa: CASDGQDSGNTIYF
cdr3_nt: TGCGCCAGCGACGGACAGGACTCTGGAAACACCATATATTTT

clone_size: -
v_call: TRBV7-9
d_call: -
j_call: TRBJ2-1
cdr3_aa: CASSLAGIREQFF
cdr3_nt: TGTGCCAGCAGCTTAGCCGGGATACGTGAGCAGTTCTTC

clone_size: -
v_call: TRBV9
d_call: TRBD2
j_call: TRBJ2-1
cdr3_aa: CASSVGGGRVSSYNEQFF
cdr3_nt: TGTGCCAGCAGCGTAGGGGGCGGGAGGGTGAGCTCCTACAATGAGCAGTTCTTC

clone_size: once
v_call: TRBV2
d_call: -
j_call: TRBJ2-7
cdr3_aa: CASSEGGGYYEQYF
cdr3_nt: TGTGCCAGCAGTGAAGGGGGAGGATACTACGAGCAGTACTTC

clone_size: -
v_call: TRBV15
d_call: TRBD2
j_call: TRBJ2-3
cdr3_aa: CATSSGSGREYTDTQYF
cdr3_nt: TGTGCCACCAGCAGCGGTAGCGGGAGGGAATACACAGATACGCAGTATTTT

clone_size: -
v_call: TRBV14
d_call: -
j_call: TRBJ2-5
cdr3_aa: CASSQIEETQYF
cdr3_nt: TGTGCCAGCAGCCAAATAGAAGAGACCCAGTACTTC

clone_size: -
v_call: TRBV11-2
d_call: -
j_call: TRBJ2-5
cdr3_aa: CASSGMASSSAQETQYF
cdr3_nt: TGTGCCAGCAGCGGAATGGCTTCGTCTAGCGCCCAAGAGACCCAGTACTTC

clone_size: -
v_call: TRBV19
d_call: TRBD1
j_call: TRBJ2-5
cdr3_aa: CASSRDRLGETQYF
cdr3_nt: TGTGCCAGTAGTCGGGACAGGCTGGGGGAGACCCAGTACTTC

clone_size: -
v_call: TRBV6-5
d_call: -
j_call: TRBJ2-5
cdr3_aa: CASSYGGRETQYF
cdr3_nt: TGTGCCAGCAGTTATGGAGGGCGAGAGACCCAGTACTTC

clone_size: -
v_call: TRBV11-2
d_call: -
j_call: TRBJ2-2
cdr3_aa: CASSLIVSTGELFF
cdr3_nt: TGTGCCAGCAGCTTAATCGTTAGCACCGGGGAGCTGTTTTTT

clone_size: -
v_call: TRBV6-1
d_call: TRBD2
j_call: TRBJ2-7
cdr3_aa: CASTRLAGDSYEQYF
cdr3_nt: TGTGCCAGCACCCGACTTGCGGGGGACTCCTACGAGCAGTACTTC

clone_size: few
v_call: TRBV10-3
d_call: TRBD2
j_call: TRBJ2-7
cdr3_aa: CAISGTRVENEQYF
cdr3_nt: TGTGCCATCAGTGGGACTAGGGTGGAGAACGAGCAGTACTTC

clone_size: -
v_call: TRBV4-3
d_call: TRBD1
j_call: TRBJ2-2
cdr3_aa: CASRTGGRTGELFF
cdr3_nt: TGCGCCAGCAGGACAGGGGGAAGAACCGGGGAGCTGTTTTTT

clone_size: -
v_call: TRBV7-8
d_call: TRBD2
j_call: TRBJ2-7
cdr3_aa: CASSLAKLARPYEQYF
cdr3_nt: TGTGCCAGCAGCTTAGCTAAACTAGCGCGACCTTACGAGCAGTACTTC

clone_size: -
v_call: TRBV4-3
d_call: -
j_call: TRBJ1-2
cdr3_aa: CASSQDGVDYGYTF
cdr3_nt: TGCGCCAGCAGCCAAGACGGTGTCGACTATGGCTACACCTTC

clone_size: -
v_call: TRBV11-3
d_call: TRBD2
j_call: TRBJ2-3
cdr3_aa: CASSLGGSADTQYF
cdr3_nt: TGTGCCAGCAGCTTGGGCGGGAGTGCAGATACGCAGTATTTT

clone_size: -
v_call: TRBV15
d_call: TRBD2
j_call: TRBJ2-1
cdr3_aa: CATTSRQREWNEQFF
cdr3_nt: TGTGCCACGACCTCTCGCCAGCGGGAGTGGAATGAGCAGTTCTTC

clone_size: -
v_call: TRBV28
d_call: -
j_call: TRBJ2-7
cdr3_aa: CASSQKAATSYEQYF
cdr3_nt: TGTGCCAGCAGTCAGAAGGCGGCGACCTCCTACGAGCAGTACTTC

clone_size: -
v_call: TRBV19
d_call: -
j_call: TRBJ1-2
cdr3_aa: CASSIDRGGPHPDNYGYTF
cdr3_nt: TGTGCCAGTAGTATAGATCGCGGAGGGCCGCATCCTGACAACTATGGCTACACCTTC

clone_size: -
v_call: TRBV19
d_call: -
j_call: TRBJ2-7
cdr3_aa: CASSRRRQDYEQYF
cdr3_nt: TGTGCCAGTAGTAGGAGACGACAGGACTACGAGCAGTACTTC

clone_size: -
v_call: TRBV5-1
d_call: -
j_call: TRBJ1-2
cdr3_aa: CASSLISDSDYGYTF
cdr3_nt: TGCGCCAGCAGCTTGATCAGCGACAGCGACTATGGCTACACCTTC

clone_size: once
v_call: TRBV7-9
d_call: -
j_call: TRBJ2-3
cdr3_aa: CASSPGESGTDTQYF
cdr3_nt: TGTGCCAGCAGCCCGGGGGAGAGCGGCACAGATACGCAGTATTTT

clone_size: -
v_call: TRBV6-5
d_call: -
j_call: TRBJ2-1
cdr3_aa: CASSPSRAEQFF
cdr3_nt: TGTGCCAGCAGCCCCTCTCGCGCTGAGCAGTTCTTC

clone_size: -
v_call: TRBV4-1
d_call: TRBD2
j_call: TRBJ2-1
cdr3_aa: CASSQPSGSRGNEQFF
cdr3_nt: TGCGCCAGCAGCCAACCTAGCGGGAGTCGGGGAAATGAGCAGTTCTTC

clone_size: -
v_call: TRBV15
d_call: -
j_call: TRBJ2-1
cdr3_aa: CATSWARVYNEQFF
cdr3_nt: TGTGCCACCAGTTGGGCCAGGGTTTACAATGAGCAGTTCTTC

clone_size: -
v_call: TRBV11-2
d_call: TRBD1
j_call: TRBJ1-5
cdr3_aa: CASSPKTGESNQPQHF
cdr3_nt: TGTGCCAGCAGTCCGAAGACAGGGGAGAGCAATCAGCCCCAGCATTTT

clone_size: once
v_call: TRBV5-1
d_call: -
j_call: TRBJ2-7
cdr3_aa: CASSLTCPSSYEQYF
cdr3_nt: TGCGCCAGCAGCTTGACCTGCCCTTCTTCCTACGAGCAGTACTTC

clone_size: -
v_call: TRBV29-1
d_call: TRBD2
j_call: TRBJ2-7
cdr3_aa: CSVGRTSGSHEQYF
cdr3_nt: TGCAGCGTTGGGCGGACTAGCGGGAGCCACGAGCAGTACTTC